A selection of T cell receptor beta chains follows, all from one sample in a study of long-term antiretroviral therapy in people with HIV. Using immunoSEQ multiplex PCR, the repertoire was profiled, and TCRdb retains in-frame clones only, with some absent. The data show 30,000 to 40,000 clones, 75% to 85% seen once. The material sequenced was unsorted PBMCs, taken about 3.5 years after starting antiretroviral therapy. The receptors come from a man in his late teens or twenties with HIV. Both conserved end residues are part of each CDR3. Fields, in order: clone size, J gene, V gene, D gene, CDR3 DNA, CDR3 protein. D genes are given only for firm matches. Clone size is not always given. Where it is, it says once, few, many or a class for expanded clones.

clone size: NA; J gene: TRBJ2-1; V gene: TRBV7-9; D gene: TRBD1; CDR3 DNA: TGTGCCAGCAGCTTAACCCGGACAGGGTGGAACGACAATGAGCAGTTCTTC; CDR3 protein: CASSLTRTGWNDNEQFF
clone size: NA; J gene: TRBJ2-7; V gene: TRBV7-6; D gene: NA; CDR3 DNA: TGTGCCAGCAGCCCAGGTTGGGCCTACGAGCAGTACTTC; CDR3 protein: CASSPGWAYEQYF
clone size: NA; J gene: TRBJ1-2; V gene: TRBV4-3; D gene: TRBD1; CDR3 DNA: TGCGCCAGCAGCCAGGCGAGGACAGGGAGTAACTATGGCTACACCTTC; CDR3 protein: CASSQARTGSNYGYTF
clone size: few; J gene: TRBJ1-2; V gene: TRBV7-9; D gene: TRBD1; CDR3 DNA: TGTGCCAGCAGCCAGGGAATGGGACAGGGGGGTTTGTGGGACTATGGCTACACCTTC; CDR3 protein: CASSQGMGQGGLWDYGYTF
clone size: few; J gene: TRBJ1-2; V gene: TRBV5-1; D gene: TRBD1; CDR3 DNA: TGCGCCAGCAGCTTCCGGACAGGGGCCTATGGCTACACCTTC; CDR3 protein: CASSFRTGAYGYTF
clone size: few; J gene: TRBJ2-7; V gene: TRBV7-3; D gene: NA; CDR3 DNA: TGTGCCAGCAGCGCTAGCGACAGGGTCTACGAGCAGTACTTC; CDR3 protein: CASSASDRVYEQYF
clone size: NA; J gene: TRBJ2-5; V gene: TRBV5-6; D gene: NA; CDR3 DNA: TGTGCCAGCAGCTTGGTCGGGGCAGGTGACCAAGAGACCCAGTACTTC; CDR3 protein: CASSLVGAGDQETQYF
clone size: NA; J gene: TRBJ1-2; V gene: TRBV2; D gene: NA; CDR3 DNA: TGTGCCAGCAGTGTCAGTGGCGACTATGGCTACACCTTC; CDR3 protein: CASSVSGDYGYTF
clone size: NA; J gene: TRBJ2-1; V gene: TRBV7-9; D gene: NA; CDR3 DNA: TGTGCCAGCAGCTTAGAGGGGGGGCCCCGCTACAATGAGCAGTTCTTC; CDR3 protein: CASSLEGGPRYNEQFF
clone size: NA; J gene: TRBJ2-5; V gene: TRBV7-9; D gene: NA; CDR3 DNA: TGTGCCAGCAGACCCCTCGAGAAGGCCCAGTACTTC; CDR3 protein: CASRPLEKAQYF
clone size: NA; J gene: TRBJ1-2; V gene: TRBV6-5; D gene: TRBD1; CDR3 DNA: TGTGCCAGCAGTACAGGGGGAGGGTGGGACTATGGCTACACCTTC; CDR3 protein: CASSTGGGWDYGYTF
clone size: NA; J gene: TRBJ2-3; V gene: TRBV7-3; D gene: NA; CDR3 DNA: TGTGCCAGCAGTTTAACACAGGCCCACACAGATACGCAGTATTTT; CDR3 protein: CASSLTQAHTDTQYF
clone size: NA; J gene: TRBJ2-1; V gene: TRBV5-4; D gene: TRBD2; CDR3 DNA: TGTGCCAGCAGCTTGGGGTCTAGCGGTGGCAATGAGCAGTTCTTC; CDR3 protein: CASSLGSSGGNEQFF
clone size: NA; J gene: TRBJ2-7; V gene: TRBV2; D gene: NA; CDR3 DNA: TGTGCCAGCAGCTTCTCACGGGCACTTCCCTACGAGCAGTACTTC; CDR3 protein: CASSFSRALPYEQYF
clone size: NA; J gene: TRBJ1-2; V gene: TRBV9; D gene: TRBD1; CDR3 DNA: TGTGCCAGCAGCGCCGGGACTGTACGGACAGGGGGTAACTATGGCTACACCTTC; CDR3 protein: CASSAGTVRTGGNYGYTF
clone size: few; J gene: TRBJ2-7; V gene: TRBV7-2; D gene: TRBD2; CDR3 DNA: TGTGCCAGCAGCTTAGGTCTGGCGGGAGGGTTCTACGAGCAGTACTTC; CDR3 protein: CASSLGLAGGFYEQYF
clone size: NA; J gene: TRBJ1-3; V gene: TRBV27; D gene: TRBD1; CDR3 DNA: TGTGCCAGCAGTCCGGGACAGGGAGAGGCTGGAAACACCATATATTTT; CDR3 protein: CASSPGQGEAGNTIYF